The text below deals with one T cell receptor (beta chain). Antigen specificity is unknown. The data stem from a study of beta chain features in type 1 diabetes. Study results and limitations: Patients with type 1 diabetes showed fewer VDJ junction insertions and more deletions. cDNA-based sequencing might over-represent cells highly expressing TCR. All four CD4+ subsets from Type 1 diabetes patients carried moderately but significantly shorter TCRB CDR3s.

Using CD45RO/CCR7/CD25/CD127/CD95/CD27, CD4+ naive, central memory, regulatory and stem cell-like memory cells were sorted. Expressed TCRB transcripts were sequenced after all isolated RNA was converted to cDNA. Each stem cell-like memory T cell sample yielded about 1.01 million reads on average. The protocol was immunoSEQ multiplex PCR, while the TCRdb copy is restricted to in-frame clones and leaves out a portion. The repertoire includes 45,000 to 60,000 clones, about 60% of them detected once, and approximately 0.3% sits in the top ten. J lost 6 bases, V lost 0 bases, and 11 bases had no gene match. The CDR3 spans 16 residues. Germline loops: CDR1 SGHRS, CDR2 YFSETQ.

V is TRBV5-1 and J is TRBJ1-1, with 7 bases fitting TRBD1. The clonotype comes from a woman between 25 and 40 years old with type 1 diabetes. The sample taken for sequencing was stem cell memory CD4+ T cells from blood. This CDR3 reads CASSLERVVQGAEAFF. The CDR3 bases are TGCGCCAGCAGCTTGGAAAGAGTCGTCCAGGGGGCTGAAGCTTTCTTT.